This T cell receptor (beta chain) was profiled in a study of cytomegalovirus exposure and HLA in healthy donors. On the study more broadly: In a later analysis, the roughly 120 validation repertoires were reported to have used the same platform as the approximately 700 first-cohort repertoires. Study observations and caveats: Subsequent analysis revealed that first-cohort TCR clusters tended to co-occur in the approximately 120 validation repertoires. Cytomegalovirus-associated status was assigned to about 170 TCR beta chains. In vitro work confirmed that a few CMV-associated chains recognize CMV antigens.

Losses at the gene ends were 4 bases for V and 2 bases for J; bases not matched to a gene: 6. CDR3 length: 15 amino acids. Germline values: CDR1 PRHDT, CDR2 FYEKMQ (reference sequence). In the case of this clone: Its antigen is unidentified.

The assay was immunoSEQ multiplex PCR, and TCRdb's table has in-frame clones only and misses some. Of around 34,000 clones in the sample, 85% to 95% were seen once. This sequence joins TRBV13 and TRBJ2-5, with 8 bases identical to TRBD1. The source of this sequence is a man younger than 30 in good health and CMV-seronegative. The sample was PBMCs. For the CDR3, the DNA is TGTGCCAGCAGCTCGCGACAGGGGAATCAAGAGACCCAGTACTTC. It yields the protein CASSSRQGNQETQYF.